These T cell receptor beta chains were read from a single sample in a study of T cells in Graves' hyperthyroidism and ophthalmopathy. Via MiXCR, TCRdb re-called the multiplex PCR reads, giving one row per CDR3 protein. The table shows more than 650,000 distinct CDR3 sequences, with around 15% occurring only once. Sequencing was performed on blood. The receptor source for this set is a woman aged 18-35 years with Graves' hyperthyroidism. CDR3s include the opening cysteine and the closing phenylalanine or tryptophan. A D gene is named only where the DNA matches it firmly. Size values are once, few and many counts, or a class for expanded clones, and some rows have none.

TRBJ2-2 | TRBV11-2 | NA | NA | CASSFGEQLLPGELFF | TGTGCCAGCAGCTTCGGAGAACAGCTGCTCCCCGGGGAGCTGTTTTTT
TRBJ1-1 | TRBV11-3 | NA | NA | CASNLGGRTTGAFF | TGTGCCAGCAATCTCGGGGGCCGCACCACCGGAGCTTTCTTT
TRBJ2-5 | TRBV3-1 | NA | many | CASSRPHPGVGQETQYF | TGTGCCAGCAGCCGGCCCCACCCGGGAGTCGGCCAAGAGACCCAGTACTTC
TRBJ1-5 | TRBV12-5 | TRBD1 | NA | CASGLVPRQGCQPQHF | TGTGCTAGTGGTTTGGTCCCAAGACAGGGTTGTCAGCCCCAGCATTTT
TRBJ2-7 | TRBV28 | TRBD1 | many | CASSLGGTEFYEQYF | TGTGCCAGCAGTTTAGGTGGGACAGAATTCTACGAGCAGTACTTC
TRBJ1-5 | TRBV4-2 | TRBD1 | NA | CASSQEGTGVFQAYQPQHF | TGTGCCAGCAGCCAAGAAGGGACAGGGGTTTTTCAGGCGTATCAGCCCCAGCATTTT
TRBJ2-1 | TRBV20-1 | NA | many | CSASAGTPNWGYNEQFF | TGCAGTGCTAGTGCTGGGACTCCGAACTGGGGTTACAATGAGCAGTTCTTC
TRBJ2-7 | TRBV20-1 | NA | many | CSARQASSYEQYF | TGCAGTGCCCGACAGGCGAGCTCCTACGAGCAGTACTTC
TRBJ1-1 | TRBV19 | NA | NA | CASSLREWLVNTEAFF | TGTGCCAGTAGTCTACGCGAGTGGTTGGTGAACACTGAAGCTTTCTTT
TRBJ2-1 | TRBV7-2 | NA | many | CASSPAGTLDEQFF | TGTGCCAGCAGCCCTGCCGGGACTCTAGATGAGCAGTTCTTC
TRBJ2-1 | TRBV30 | NA | few | CAWSVLGGPYNEQFF | TGTGCCTGGAGTGTACTCGGGGGCCCCTACAATGAGCAGTTCTTC
TRBJ1-5 | TRBV5-8 | TRBD1 | many | CASSLATGGYNQPQHF | TGTGCCAGCAGCTTGGCGACAGGGGGCTACAATCAGCCCCAGCATTTT
TRBJ2-1 | TRBV28 | NA | many | CASSLRAGTYNEQFF | TGTGCCAGCAGTTTACGCGCGGGTACCTACAATGAGCAGTTCTTC
TRBJ1-6 | TRBV27 | NA | few | CASSFRTLSSYNSPLHF | TGTGCCAGCAGTTTTCGAACACTGAGCTCCTATAATTCACCCCTCCACTTT
TRBJ2-3 | TRBV14 | NA | few | CASSQGRWTDTQYF | TGTGCCAGCAGCCAAGGGAGGTGGACAGATACGCAGTATTTT
TRBJ2-3 | TRBV5-1 | NA | NA | CASSFPGHSTDTQYF | TGTGCCAGTAGTTTCCCGGGACACTCCACAGATACGCAGTATTTT
TRBJ2-7 | TRBV20-1 | TRBD2 | many | CSARGRRVAGGEQYF | TGCAGTGCTAGAGGGCGCAGGGTAGCGGGAGGCGAGCAGTACTTC
TRBJ1-2 | TRBV18 | NA | NA | CASSPFSGEINYGYTF | TGTGCCAGCTCACCATTTTCGGGGGAAATCAACTATGGCTACACCTTC
TRBJ2-7 | TRBV13 | NA | few | CASSSRSSYEQYF | TGTGCCAGCAGCTCCAGGTCCTCCTACGAGCAGTACTTC
TRBJ2-1 | TRBV11-2 | NA | many | CASSLDSLGLSSYNEQFF | TGTGCCAGCAGCTTAGATTCACTCGGGCTAAGCTCCTACAATGAGCAGTTCTTC
TRBJ2-3 | TRBV9 | TRBD2 | few | CASSSRAGSTDTQYF | TGTGCCAGCAGCTCGCGAGCGGGGAGCACAGATACGCAGTATTTT
TRBJ1-3 | TRBV5-1 | NA | many | CASSPGASSGNTIYF | TGCGCCAGCAGCCCGGGAGCCAGCTCTGGAAACACCATATATTTT
TRBJ2-3 | TRBV20-1 | NA | few | CSVRAPITDTQYF | TGCAGTGTTCGGGCCCCGATCACAGATACGCAGTATTTT
TRBJ1-1 | TRBV5-1 | NA | NA | CASSPDLNPEAFF | TGCGCCAGCAGCCCAGACTTAAACCCTGAAGCTTTCTTT
TRBJ2-1 | TRBV7-9 | NA | many | CASSLKGGVASYNEQFF | TGTGCCAGCAGCCTCAAGGGGGGGGTGGCCTCCTACAATGAGCAGTTCTTC
TRBJ2-3 | TRBV2 | NA | few | CASSQTLVAQRGDTQYF | TGTGCCAGCAGTCAGACCTTAGTAGCGCAGAGGGGAGATACGCAGTATTTT
TRBJ2-1 | TRBV12-3/TRBV12-4 | NA | many | CASSFIRGSYYNEQFF | TGTGCCAGCAGTTTTATTAGGGGGAGTTACTACAATGAGCAGTTCTTC
TRBJ2-1 | TRBV9 | NA | NA | CASSVEGRGAFNEQFF | TGTGCCAGCAGCGTAGAGGGAAGGGGGGCCTTCAATGAGCAGTTCTTC
TRBJ2-1 | TRBV30 | NA | many | CAGGTLSSYNEQFF | TGTGCCGGAGGGACGCTGAGCTCCTACAATGAGCAGTTCTTC
TRBJ1-2 | TRBV28 | NA | many | CASSLPFFRGGYGYTF | TGTGCCAGCAGTTTACCCTTTTTTCGGGGGGGGTATGGCTACACCTTC
TRBJ1-5 | TRBV10-3 | NA | many | CAISEEVENQPQHF | TGTGCCATCAGTGAGGAAGTGGAAAATCAGCCCCAGCATTTT
TRBJ1-4 | TRBV19 | NA | NA | CASTPRDFGGEKLFF | TGTGCCAGTACCCCCCGGGACTTCGGCGGGGAAAAACTGTTTTTT
TRBJ2-7 | TRBV20-1 | TRBD1 | many | CSADRQGGAAEQYF | TGCAGTGCTGACCGACAGGGTGGAGCGGCCGAGCAGTACTTC
TRBJ1-1 | TRBV6-6 | NA | many | CASSYGPRDTEAFF | TGTGCCAGCAGTTACGGCCCGCGGGACACTGAAGCTTTCTTT
TRBJ2-5 | TRBV28 | NA | many | CASSLIPPRETQYF | TGTGCCAGCAGCCTAATCCCCCCGCGAGAGACCCAGTACTTC
TRBJ2-1 | TRBV5-1 | TRBD1 | NA | CASSSGDRTKGNEQFF | TGCGCCAGCAGCTCGGGGGACAGGACAAAGGGCAATGAGCAGTTCTTC
TRBJ2-1 | TRBV30 | NA | few | CAWSVNMLLGEFF | TGTGCCTGGAGTGTAAATATGTTGCTAGGGGAGTTCTTC
TRBJ2-3 | TRBV20-1 | NA | many | CSARDIGEGTDTQYF | TGCAGTGCTAGAGATATTGGCGAGGGTACAGATACGCAGTATTTT
TRBJ2-7 | TRBV20-1 | NA | many | CSADTGFYEQYF | TGCAGTGCTGATACAGGGTTTTACGAGCAGTACTTC
TRBJ2-7 | TRBV10-3 | NA | few | CAISDRDELDYEQYF | TGTGCCATCAGTGATCGGGACGAGCTGGACTACGAGCAGTACTTC
TRBJ1-5 | TRBV20-1 | TRBD1 | many | CSATPGGSNQPQHF | TGCAGTGCTACCCCAGGGGGTAGCAATCAGCCCCAGCATTTT
TRBJ2-7 | TRBV7-2 | NA | many | CASSFVKLAASYEQYF | TGTGCCAGCAGCTTTGTGAAGTTAGCGGCGTCCTACGAGCAGTACTTC
TRBJ2-7 | TRBV7-9 | TRBD2 | NA | CASSLGLAGTLGAYEQYF | TGTGCCAGCAGCTTAGGACTAGCGGGGACCCTTGGCGCCTACGAGCAGTACTTC
TRBJ2-5 | TRBV28 | NA | NA | CASSPLVPTQETQYF | TGTGCCAGCAGCCCCTTAGTCCCCACCCAGGAGACCCAGTACTTC
TRBJ2-7 | TRBV12-3/TRBV12-4 | TRBD2 | few | CASSPLGLAGVYEQYF | TGTGCCAGCAGCCCACTGGGACTAGCGGGAGTCTACGAGCAGTACTTC
TRBJ2-1 | TRBV19 | NA | few | CASTLGESGEQFF | TGTGCCAGTACCCTAGGTGAGAGCGGGGAGCAGTTCTTC
TRBJ2-3 | TRBV4-3 | TRBD2 | NA | CASSRGLAGGPLGTDTQYF | TGCGCCAGCAGCCGCGGACTAGCGGGAGGACCCCTTGGCACAGATACGCAGTATTTT
TRBJ2-1 | TRBV18 | TRBD1 | many | CASSPLQGNEQFF | TGTGCCAGCTCACCACTACAGGGGAATGAGCAGTTCTTC
TRBJ1-6 | TRBV30 | TRBD1 | few | CALLRTGGLSPLHF | TGTGCCTTATTAAGGACAGGGGGCCTTTCACCCCTCCACTTT
TRBJ2-1 | TRBV7-2 | TRBD2 | many | CASSLFGGGNEQFF | TGTGCCAGCAGCTTGTTTGGGGGAGGGAATGAGCAGTTCTTC
TRBJ2-5 | TRBV18 | TRBD2 | many | CASSPPGAGGPETQYF | TGTGCCAGCTCACCACCAGGTGCGGGAGGGCCAGAGACCCAGTACTTC
TRBJ2-5 | TRBV10-3 | NA | many | CAISRQLSQETQYF | TGTGCCATCAGTCGACAGCTTTCCCAAGAGACCCAGTACTTC
TRBJ2-4 | TRBV19 | TRBD2 | few | CASSPVAGLAGGFAKNIQYF | TGTGCCAGTAGCCCGGTGGCGGGACTAGCGGGAGGGTTTGCCAAAAACATTCAGTACTTC
TRBJ2-7 | TRBV4-1 | TRBD2 | many | CASRRFLAGDPYEQYF | TGCGCCAGCAGAAGGTTTCTCGCGGGAGATCCCTACGAGCAGTACTTC
TRBJ1-2 | TRBV6-2/TRBV6-3 | NA | few | CASSPRRYGYTF | TGTGCCAGCAGTCCACGGAGGTATGGCTACACCTTC
TRBJ1-1 | TRBV5-6 | TRBD1 | many | CASSFDRGAEAFF | TGTGCCAGCAGCTTTGACAGGGGTGCCGAAGCTTTCTTT
TRBJ1-1 | TRBV29-1 | NA | NA | CSVVDKGGPTTEAFF | TGCAGCGTTGTTGACAAGGGAGGACCGACCACTGAAGCTTTCTTT
TRBJ1-2 | TRBV11-2 | NA | NA | CASSLAGPVDGYTF | TGTGCCAGCAGCTTGGCAGGGCCGGTAGATGGCTACACCTTC
TRBJ1-2 | TRBV11-2 | NA | few | CASSLKAKDRWDGYTF | TGTGCCAGCAGCTTAAAAGCCAAGGACAGATGGGATGGCTACACCTTC